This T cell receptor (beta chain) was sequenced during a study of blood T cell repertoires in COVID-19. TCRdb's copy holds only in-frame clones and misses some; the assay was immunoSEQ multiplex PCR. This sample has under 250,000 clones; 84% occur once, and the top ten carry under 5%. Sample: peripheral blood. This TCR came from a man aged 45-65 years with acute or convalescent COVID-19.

The CDR3 protein is CASSSERDAAEQFF. The CDR3 DNA sequence: TGCGCCAGCAGCTCGGAGCGGGATGCGGCTGAGCAGTTCTTC. The V and J genes are TRBV5-1 and TRBJ2-1, with TRBD2 matching over 7 bases. This CDR3 has 14 residues. With 3 bases clipped from V and 9 bases from J, the junction kept 9 bases outside the gene matches. CDR1 and CDR2 from the germline V gene are SGHRS and YFSETQ.